These T cell receptor beta chains were read from a single sample in a study of blood T cell repertoires in COVID-19. Generated by immunoSEQ multiplex PCR, the TCRdb table keeps only in-frame clones and is missing some. The sample lists around 120,000 clones; 70% to 85% were seen once. Sequencing was done on a sample of peripheral blood. These receptors originate from a man between 65 and 85 years old with active or convalescent COVID-19. Each CDR3 is given with its conserved first and last residue. D genes are given only for firm matches. Size values are once, few and many counts, or a class for expanded clones, and some rows have none.

J: TRBJ2-1
size: -
length: 15
D: TRBD2
V: TRBV30
DNA: TGTGCCTGGACCCGAGGGGTAAGCGGGAGCTATGAGCAGTTCTTC
CDR3: CAWTRGVSGSYEQFF

J: TRBJ2-1
size: -
length: 14
D: -
V: TRBV5-1
DNA: TGCGCCAGCAGCTTGGCGACACAAAACAATGAGCAGTTCTTC
CDR3: CASSLATQNNEQFF

J: TRBJ2-1
size: -
length: 12
D: -
V: TRBV18
DNA: TGTGCCAGCTCGCCAGGAGACAGGGAGCAGTTCTTC
CDR3: CASSPGDREQFF

J: TRBJ2-7
size: -
length: 14
D: -
V: TRBV7-2
DNA: TGTGCCAGCAGCTTTAGCAGGGGATTAAGTGAGCAGTACTTC
CDR3: CASSFSRGLSEQYF

J: TRBJ2-3
size: once
length: 18
D: -
V: TRBV6-6
DNA: TGTGCCAGCAGTCTTAGGACAGCCCACACTTTCAGCACAGATACGCAGTATTTT
CDR3: CASSLRTAHTFSTDTQYF

J: TRBJ1-6
size: -
length: 18
D: -
V: TRBV7-9
DNA: TGTGCCAGCAGCTTAGAGGCAGGAGGATTGCCCTATAATTCACCCCTCCACTTT
CDR3: CASSLEAGGLPYNSPLHF

J: TRBJ1-2
size: -
length: 15
D: -
V: TRBV6-5
DNA: TGTGCCAGCAGTTATATGGGCCGACGTCGGAATGGCTACACCTTC
CDR3: CASSYMGRRRNGYTF

J: TRBJ1-6
size: -
length: 14
D: -
V: TRBV11-2
DNA: TGTGCCAGCAGCTTAGGGACATATAATTCACCCCTCCACTTT
CDR3: CASSLGTYNSPLHF

J: TRBJ1-4
size: -
length: 15
D: TRBD1
V: TRBV30
DNA: TGTGCCTGGGTTCCAGGACAGGGCAATAATGAAAAACTGTTTTTT
CDR3: CAWVPGQGNNEKLFF

J: TRBJ1-1
size: -
length: 13
D: -
V: TRBV11-2
DNA: TGTGCCAGCAGCTTAGCTCTGGGACACGAAGCTTTCTTT
CDR3: CASSLALGHEAFF

J: TRBJ1-3
size: -
length: 13
D: -
V: TRBV6-5
DNA: TGTGCCAGCAGATCAAACTCTGGAAACACCATATATTTT
CDR3: CASRSNSGNTIYF

J: TRBJ1-2
size: -
length: 14
D: TRBD1
V: TRBV30
DNA: TGTGCCTGGAACCCAGACAGGGTTGGCTATGGCTACACCTTC
CDR3: CAWNPDRVGYGYTF

J: TRBJ1-2
size: -
length: 13
D: TRBD1
V: TRBV19
DNA: TGTGCCAGTAGTATATCCAGGGGGAATGGCTACACCTTC
CDR3: CASSISRGNGYTF

J: TRBJ1-6
size: few
length: 12
D: -
V: TRBV20-1
DNA: TGCAGTGCTATTGAGGGCTCATCACCCCTCCACTTT
CDR3: CSAIEGSSPLHF

J: TRBJ1-3
size: few
length: 17
D: -
V: TRBV5-1
DNA: TGCGCCAGCAGCTTGGATTTCGGCAGGGTCTCTGGAAACACCATATATTTT
CDR3: CASSLDFGRVSGNTIYF

J: TRBJ2-2
size: -
length: 15
D: TRBD1
V: TRBV5-1
DNA: TGCGCCAGCAGCTTGCGCCAGGGGGCTATCGGGGAGCTGTTTTTT
CDR3: CASSLRQGAIGELFF

J: TRBJ1-1
size: -
length: 17
D: -
V: TRBV7-9
DNA: TGTGCCAGCAGCTTAGAAGGGGGTGGAAAGATGAACACTGAAGCTTTCTTT
CDR3: CASSLEGGGKMNTEAFF

J: TRBJ1-2
size: -
length: 13
D: -
V: TRBV30
DNA: TGTGCCTGGAGTGACGGGGGTTACTATGGCTACACCTTC
CDR3: CAWSDGGYYGYTF

J: TRBJ2-7
size: -
length: 14
D: TRBD2
V: TRBV5-1
DNA: TGCGCCAGCAGCACATCTAGCGGGGGTTACGAGCAGTACTTC
CDR3: CASSTSSGGYEQYF

J: TRBJ2-2
size: -
length: 16
D: TRBD1
V: TRBV30
DNA: TGTGCCTGGAGTGTATCAGGGGGCGCCCCCACCGGGGAGCTGTTTTTT
CDR3: CAWSVSGGAPTGELFF

J: TRBJ1-2
size: -
length: 15
D: TRBD1
V: TRBV7-9
DNA: TGTGCCAGCAGCCAGGGGGAAGGGCTGGGCTATGGCTACACCTTC
CDR3: CASSQGEGLGYGYTF

J: TRBJ2-5
size: -
length: 13
D: TRBD2
V: TRBV10-2
DNA: TGCGCCATTCGTGCGGGGGGCCAAGAGACCCAGTACTTC
CDR3: CAIRAGGQETQYF

J: TRBJ2-2
size: many
length: 14
D: -
V: TRBV4-1
DNA: TGCGCCAGCAGCGACCGGGGGAACACCGGGGAGCTGTTTTTT
CDR3: CASSDRGNTGELFF

J: TRBJ2-2
size: -
length: 11
D: -
V: TRBV19
DNA: TGTGCCAGTAGTATTAACGGGGAGCTGTTTTTT
CDR3: CASSINGELFF

J: TRBJ2-1
size: -
length: 16
D: TRBD2
V: TRBV10-2
DNA: TGCGCCAGCCGCGGCCCGACTAGCGGGTTACACAATGAGCAGTTCTTC
CDR3: CASRGPTSGLHNEQFF

J: TRBJ1-2
size: -
length: 15
D: -
V: TRBV19
DNA: TGTGCCAGTAGTAGGGGCGATCTCCTAGGATATGGCTACACCTTC
CDR3: CASSRGDLLGYGYTF

J: TRBJ2-2
size: -
length: 15
D: TRBD1
V: TRBV11-3
DNA: TGTGCCAGCAGCTTAGGACAGGGCGACACCGGGGAGCTGTTTTTT
CDR3: CASSLGQGDTGELFF

J: TRBJ1-6
size: once
length: 15
D: -
V: TRBV6-5
DNA: TGTGCCAGCATTCCAGGGGTTTTCGGTAATTCACCCCTCCACTTT
CDR3: CASIPGVFGNSPLHF

J: TRBJ1-1
size: -
length: 14
D: TRBD1
V: TRBV6-6
DNA: TGTGCCAGCAGTTCGACTGGACAGGGTACTGAAGCTTTCTTT
CDR3: CASSSTGQGTEAFF

J: TRBJ1-2
size: -
length: 14
D: -
V: TRBV30
DNA: TGTGCCTGGAGTGTAGGGACAACTAACTATGGCTACACCTTC
CDR3: CAWSVGTTNYGYTF

J: TRBJ2-5
size: -
length: 13
D: -
V: TRBV19
DNA: TGTGCCAGTAGTATAAGTAGTAAAGAGACCCAGTACTTC
CDR3: CASSISSKETQYF

J: TRBJ1-5
size: -
length: 13
D: -
V: TRBV30
DNA: TGTGCCTGGAGTACCGCGGGCAATCAGCCCCAGCATTTT
CDR3: CAWSTAGNQPQHF

J: TRBJ1-1
size: -
length: 12
D: -
V: TRBV28
DNA: TGTGCCAGCAGTTTTCGGGGTAGGTGGGGTTTCTTT
CDR3: CASSFRGRWGFF

J: TRBJ1-5
size: -
length: 18
D: TRBD1
V: TRBV7-8
DNA: TGTGCCAGCAGCTTAGCACGGACAGGGAACCGGGGTAGGCAGCCCCAGCATTTT
CDR3: CASSLARTGNRGRQPQHF

J: TRBJ1-3
size: -
length: 16
D: TRBD1
V: TRBV6-1
DNA: TGTGCCAGCAGTGCCGCACAGGGGGCTGAAGGAAACACCATATATTTT
CDR3: CASSAAQGAEGNTIYF

J: TRBJ2-3
size: -
length: 13
D: -
V: TRBV6-5
DNA: TGTGCCAGCAGAACGTCAGGGGCAGATACGCAGTATTTT
CDR3: CASRTSGADTQYF

J: TRBJ2-7
size: few
length: 15
D: TRBD2
V: TRBV28
DNA: TGTGCCAGCAGTCCTGGACTAGCGGGAGGGTACGAGCAGTACTTC
CDR3: CASSPGLAGGYEQYF

J: TRBJ2-3
size: -
length: 18
D: TRBD2
V: TRBV27
DNA: TGTGCCAGCAGTTTAAGACTAGCATCCCTACTTGATGGAAATACGCAGTATTTT
CDR3: CASSLRLASLLDGNTQYF

J: TRBJ1-4
size: -
length: 13
D: -
V: TRBV5-1
DNA: TGCGCCAGCAGCTTGGGATTTGAGGGCGTACTGTTTTTT
CDR3: CASSLGFEGVLFF

J: TRBJ1-3
size: -
length: 15
D: -
V: TRBV18
DNA: TGTGCCAGCTCACCATCACAGGGCTCTGGAAACACCATATATTTT
CDR3: CASSPSQGSGNTIYF

J: TRBJ2-1
size: -
length: 11
D: -
V: TRBV20-1
DNA: TGCAGTGCCGTCTCCTACAATGAGCAGTTCTTC
CDR3: CSAVSYNEQFF

J: TRBJ2-2
size: -
length: 15
D: -
V: TRBV5-8
DNA: TGTGCCAGCATTTCAAGGGGGGGCAGAACCGGGGAGCTGTTTTTT
CDR3: CASISRGGRTGELFF

J: TRBJ2-3
size: -
length: 16
D: TRBD2
V: TRBV9
DNA: TGTGCCAGCAGCGCGAGTAGCGGGAGGGGTTCAGATACGCAGTATTTT
CDR3: CASSASSGRGSDTQYF

J: TRBJ1-2
size: -
length: 13
D: -
V: TRBV6-5
DNA: TGTGCCAGCAGTTACGACTATAACTATGGCTACACCTTC
CDR3: CASSYDYNYGYTF

J: TRBJ1-1
size: -
length: 16
D: -
V: TRBV7-8
DNA: TGTGCCAGCAGAGATGCCGGGTGGGGGACTGACACTGAAGCTTTCTTT
CDR3: CASRDAGWGTDTEAFF

J: TRBJ1-1
size: -
length: 15
D: -
V: TRBV5-4
DNA: TGTGCCAGCAGCCCATCTCGACAGTTGAACACTGAAGCTTTCTTT
CDR3: CASSPSRQLNTEAFF

J: TRBJ1-2
size: -
length: 12
D: TRBD1
V: TRBV30
DNA: TGTGCCTGGAACGACAGGGGCCATGGCTACACCTTC
CDR3: CAWNDRGHGYTF

J: TRBJ1-6
size: -
length: 16
D: -
V: TRBV6-5
DNA: TGTGCCAGCAGTTACTCGAAAGGGGTAGGAGATTCACCCCTCCACTTT
CDR3: CASSYSKGVGDSPLHF